One and the same sample provided the 23 T cell receptor beta chains below, sequenced in a study of PD-L1 blockade in urothelial cancer (dated by TCRdb to about 2017). Libraries were prepared through the immunoSEQ multiplex PCR assay. In TCRdb, the immuneACCESS table is reduced to in-frame sequences with V and J assigned. These tables do not hold every clone; where another copy was compared, an unresolved V gene accounts for under half, and the others remain unexplained. The sample includes 30,000 to 40,000 clones, with more than 70% observed a single time. Roughly a sixth of the sample rests with the top ten. The sample here was PBMCs, taken around atezolizumab (anti-PD-L1) treatment. These receptors all come from a man aged 55 to 70 with urothelial cancer.

This rearrangement joins TRBV6-1 to TRBJ2-7; tentative D call: TRBD1 (6 bases). This CDR3 comprises 12 residues. Looked up from germline, CDR1 is MNHNS and CDR2 is SASEGT. V gave up 7 bases and J gave up 5 bases, with 12 bases separating them. Here the CDR3 reads CASMAGADEQYF. As DNA, the CDR3 is TGTGCCAGCATGGCAGGGGCCGACGAGCAGTACTTC.

The V and J genes are TRBV6-5 and TRBJ2-3; 13 bases align to TRBD2. The V gene end was trimmed by 0 bases and the J gene end by 6 bases; junction bases not matched to a gene: 3. The CDR3 is 16 residues long. Germline V CDR1 and CDR2: MNHEY, SVGAGI. Written as DNA, the CDR3 is TGTGCCAGCAGTTACTCAGGGACTAGCGGGGTTGATACGCAGTATTTT. This gives the protein CASSYSGTSGVDTQYF.

The chain links TRBV7-6 to TRBJ1-5; D is possibly TRBD1 (5 bases). Trimming removed 3 bases from V and 5 bases from J, with 8 bases in between. CDR3 length: 13 amino acids. Germline-derived CDR1 and CDR2 are SGHVS and FNYEAQ. CDR3 in amino acids: CASSLGLDQPQHF. CDR3 sequence (DNA): TGTGCCAGCAGCTTGGGGCTCGATCAGCCCCAGCATTTT.

The chain employs TRBV6-6 and TRBJ1-6, with a weak D call TRBD1 (5 bases). Germline V gene sequence: CDR1 MNHNY, CDR2 SVGAGI (reference sequence). This CDR3 spans 15 amino acids. The germline V and J ends were trimmed by 0 bases and 8 bases, with 11 bases remaining between them. The DNA for the CDR3 is TGTGCCAGCAGTTACTCAGCAGGGCTGGATTCACCCCTCCACTTT. Protein: CASSYSAGLDSPLHF.

This clone was seen just once. This sequence joins TRBV11-3 and TRBJ2-5; D is perhaps TRBD1 (6 bases). This CDR3 spans 15 amino acids. Germline V gene data show CDR1 as SGHNT and CDR2 as YENEEA. V lost 1 base and J 2 bases, leaving 11 bases between the germline ends. The CDR3 sequence is CASSLGGDNQETQYF. CDR3 bases: TGTGCCAGCAGCTTAGGAGGGGACAATCAAGAGACCCAGTACTTC.

This chain uses TRBV4-3 with TRBJ2-1, with 8 positions matching TRBD2. Trimming at V came to 0 bases and at J to 8 bases, leaving 12 bases not matched to a gene. Germline CDR1 LGHNA, CDR2 YSLEER. The CDR3 covers 17 residues. CDR3 sequence reads: CASSQDQSGRVWDEQFF. The CDR3 DNA is TGCGCCAGCAGCCAAGATCAGAGCGGGAGAGTGTGGGATGAGCAGTTCTTC.

The gene calls are TRBV28 and TRBJ1-2, with a possible D match to TRBD1 (6 bases). The V end was cut by 5 bases, the J end by 14 bases, with 27 bases between. The germline V gene encodes CDR1 MDHEN and CDR2 SYDVKM. The CDR3 runs to 15 residues. CDR3 residues: CASSPTTWPGVMGTF. CDR3 sequence (DNA): TGTGCCAGCAGTCCCACTACTTGGCCAGGGGTGATGGGGACCTTC.

The chain joins TRBV29-1 to TRBJ2-4, with unresolved D. V lost 4 bases and J 0 bases, leaving 13 bases between the germline ends. Germline CDR1 reads SQVTM; CDR2 reads ANQGSEA. The CDR3 runs 15 residues. CDR3 loop: CSVGHSVEAKNIQYF. CDR3 DNA sequence: TGCAGCGTTGGTCACTCCGTAGAAGCCAAAAACATTCAGTACTTC.

J is TRBJ2-5 and V is TRBV5-6; 8 bases match TRBD2. Trimming cost V 4 bases and J 2 bases; bases outside gene matches: 16. CDR1 SGHDT and CDR2 YYEEEE come from the germline V gene. This CDR3 has 18 residues. CDR3 nucleotide sequence: TGTGCCAGCAGCACCTCCCTGGGGAGCGGGGGAACACAAGAGACCCAGTACTTC. Translated: CASSTSLGSGGTQETQYF.

This clone was observed a single time. The chain uses TRBV4-1 and TRBJ1-4; TRBD1 aligns across 8 bases. The V segment lost 1 base and the J segment 4 bases; nucleotides outside the gene matches: 14. The CDR3 spans 19 residues. Looked up from germline, CDR1 is MGHRA and CDR2 is YSYEKL. The CDR3 DNA sequence: TGCGCCAGCAGCCAAGCGACCCTGGCAGGGGGCGTAGATAATGAAAAACTGTTTTTT. This translates into CASSQATLAGGVDNEKLFF.

This clone was observed once. The rearrangement uses TRBV29-1 and TRBJ1-3; 9 bases line up with TRBD1. The CDR3 spans 15 residues. V dropped 4 bases and J dropped 4; count of bases not matched to a gene: 8. In germline, CDR1 is SQVTM, CDR2 ANQGSEA. This CDR3 is CSVGPGTGLGNTIYF. The CDR3 DNA sequence: TGCAGCGTTGGTCCCGGGACAGGGCTCGGAAACACCATATATTTT.

The chain carries TRBV9 and TRBJ2-2, with TRBD1 matching 8 bases. J was trimmed by 5 bases and V by 4 bases; bases with no gene match: 4. Germline CDR1 reads SGDLS; CDR2 reads YYNGEE. CDR3 length equals 14 residues. The DNA of the CDR3 is TGTGCCAGCAGCCTCACAGGGGGTACCGGGGAGCTGTTTTTT. It specifies CASSLTGGTGELFF.

The chain has TRBV28 and TRBJ2-7; TRBD2 aligns across 7 bases. The germline V gene has CDR1 MDHEN and CDR2 SYDVKM. The CDR3 covers 15 residues. Germline trimming cut 1 base from V and 4 bases from J; bases unmatched to any gene: 7. CDR3 bases: TGTGCCAGCAGTTTATACGCGGGAGCGCGTTACGAGCAGTACTTC. This sequence encodes CASSLYAGARYEQYF.

This chain links TRBV21-1 with TRBJ1-5; TRBD1, the table's D call, lacks a check against the DNA. TRBV21-1 is noted as a pseudogene. The CDR3 spans 16 residues. The CDR3 here is CASSKGAVYSNQPQHF. Written as DNA, the CDR3 is TGTGCCAGCAGCAAAGGGGCAGTGTATAGCAATCAGCCCCAGCATTTT.

The chain joins TRBV2 to TRBJ2-1; TRBD1 might be the D (5 bases). CDR1 and CDR2 from the germline V gene are SNHLY and FYNNEI. V lost 2 bases and J lost 7, with 9 bases in between. The CDR3 totals 13 residues. Here the CDR3 reads CASSEQGMNEQFF. The CDR3, as DNA: TGTGCCAGCAGTGAACAGGGAATGAATGAGCAGTTCTTC.

The V and J genes are TRBV27 and TRBJ1-6; the match to TRBD1 covers 8 bases. Looked up from germline, CDR1 is MNHEY and CDR2 is SMNVEV (reference sequence). The CDR3 sequence is 15 residues long. V was clipped by 6 bases and J by 7 bases; unmatched bases: 8. For the CDR3, the DNA is TGTGCCAGCAGATTTCAGGGGGCTTTAAATTCACCCCTCCACTTT. Protein: CASRFQGALNSPLHF.

The V and J genes are TRBV7-9 and TRBJ2-5, with TRBD2 matching 10 bases. The CDR3 is 16 residues long. Germline CDR1 reads SEHNR; CDR2 reads FQNEAQ (reference sequence). The J segment lost 1 base and the V segment lost 5 bases, leaving 7 bases of the junction unmatched. The CDR3 loop is CASSNNRLAGQETQYF. In nucleotides, the CDR3 is TGTGCCAGCAGCAATAACCGACTAGCGGGCCAAGAGACCCAGTACTTC.

The V call is TRBV18, the J call TRBJ1-2; D is ambiguous. The germline CDR1 and CDR2 sequences are KGHSH and LQKENI. The CDR3 runs 11 residues. The ends were cut back, 3 bases at V and 8 bases at J, with 7 bases in the middle. CDR3 sequence (DNA): TGTGCCAGCTCACCCGGTGAGGGCTACACCTTC. Its protein product is CASSPGEGYTF.

V gene TRBV19 combines with J gene TRBJ1-3; TRBD1 might be the D (6 bases). Trimming stripped 4 bases from V and 0 bases from J, with 13 bases between. CDR1 LNHDA and CDR2 SQIVND come from the germline V gene (reference sequence). CDR3 size: 16 residues. As DNA, the CDR3 is TGTGCCAGTAGTACTCGGACAGCCGGCTCTGGAAACACCATATATTTT. This sequence encodes CASSTRTAGSGNTIYF.

V and J are TRBV28 and TRBJ2-7; 7 nucleotides line up with TRBD1. Germline values: CDR1 MDHEN, CDR2 SYDVKM. The CDR3 loop spans 15 amino acids. Trimming took 6 bases from V and 5 from J; bases not matched to a gene: 13. The CDR3 nucleotides are TGTGCCAGCAGGGAATCCCGACAGGGTTCTGACGAGCAGTACTTC. Its protein product is CASRESRQGSDEQYF.

The J gene is TRBJ1-2, the V gene TRBV19; D unresolved. The ends were cut back, 5 bases at V and 2 bases at J, with 12 bases in the middle. The germline V gene has CDR1 LNHDA and CDR2 SQIVND (reference sequence). The CDR3 consists of 14 residues. CDR3 DNA sequence: TGTGCCAGTAGTCCGACGGCAGCGAACTATGGCTACACCTTC. Translated: CASSPTAANYGYTF.

CDR3 coding DNA: TGTGCCACCGGGACAGGGAACGGCTACACCTTC. This translates into CATGTGNGYTF. The chain carries TRBV2 and TRBJ1-2, with 9 positions matching TRBD1. Germline values: CDR1 SNHLY, CDR2 FYNNEI. CDR3 length equals 11 residues. V was clipped by 10 bases and J by 8 bases; unmatched bases: 5.

The rearrangement uses TRBV11-3 and TRBJ2-2, with D hard to call. CDR1 and CDR2 (germline): SGHNT, YENEEA. Trimming left V 2 bases short and J 1 base short, with 2 bases between. This CDR3 contains 13 residues. CDR3 DNA sequence: TGTGCCAGCAGCTTACTGAACACCGGGGAGCTGTTTTTT. The encoded protein is CASSLLNTGELFF.